The entry below gives a single T cell receptor beta chain sequence along with its context. The Seattle site enrolled patients during active infection and followed them longitudinally. CDR1 is PRHDT, CDR2 FYEKMQ, per germline (reference sequence). Trimming took 5 bases from V and 7 from J, leaving 18 bases between them. The CDR3 is made up of 16 amino acids. This entry is derived from a study of blood T cell repertoires in COVID-19. Background on the study: The samples span acute and convalescent COVID-19 from the United States, Italy and Spain. PBMCs, B-cell-depleted T cells, or T cells provided the cDNA or gDNA that made up the material.

Original processing methods: Scientists estimated how many nucleated cells there were by amplifying reference gene primers. Clones were read by immunoSEQ multiplex PCR, and TCRdb kept only the in-frame ones, dropping some. The V and J calls and the clone size are those of that table, but D and trimming were determined from the DNA. This table holds around 220,000 clones, roughly 80% found once. This TCR derives from a woman of 80 years or more with COVID-19, enrolled during active disease. Specimen: peripheral blood. The rearrangement uses TRBV13 and TRBJ1-6; D is unresolved. CDR3 amino acids: CASSLTRGAVNSPLHF. The CDR3 DNA is TGTGCCAGCAGCCTTACCCGGGGAGCCGTCAATTCACCCCTCCACTTT. The whole variable domain, filled in from reference TRBV13 and TRBJ1-6, reads AAGVIQSPRHLIKEKRETATLKCYPIPRHDTVYWYQQGPGQDPQFLISFYEKMQSDKGSIPDRFSAQQFSDYHSELNMSSLELGDSALYFCASSLTRGAVNSPLHFGNGTRLTVT.